This entry features one TCR beta chain sequence. Its target is unknown. The data stem from a study of vaccination effects on CD4 cells after COVID-19. Overall study findings and caveats: Within healthy vaccinees, only 1 of 255 vaccine-induced clones displayed cross-reactivity with common cold coronaviruses.

The method was immunoSEQ multiplex PCR; TCRdb's version includes in-frame clones alone and lacks a portion of them. The data hold 37,000 or so clones, with about 70% observed a single time. Culture proceeded for nine to ten days, and CD4+ T cells were then isolated. The germline V gene has CDR1 GTSNPN and CDR2 SVGIG (reference sequence). The CDR3 runs 14 residues. Trimming cost V 0 bases and J 8 bases, with 13 bases left between them. The TCR comes from a human donor who received a COVID-19 vaccine. Sequences were derived from CD4+ T cells from PBMCs cultured without peptide, sampled before COVID-19 vaccination. The J gene is TRBJ1-4, the V gene TRBV30; a weak D match, TRBD1 (5 bases). The chain's CDR3 is CAWSVWGEGEKLFF. CDR3 sequence (DNA): TGTGCCTGGAGTGTATGGGGGGAGGGGGAAAAACTGTTTTTT.